The subject of this entry is one T cell receptor beta chain. Its target is not known. The data originate from a study of vaccination effects on CD4 cells after COVID-19. About the study: Antigen-specific CD4+ T cells were expanded (with viral peptide pools) by the ViraFEST assay ahead of sequencing. Each participant was administered two doses of either the BNT162b2 or the mRNA-1273 vaccine. Overall study results and limits: Early timepoints after infection were absent, and convalescent patients were few in the study.

The authors isolated CD4+ T cells after 9 to 10 days of culture. The person acquired a PCR-confirmed SARS-CoV-2 infection between March and December 2020. Trimming took 4 bases from V and 4 from J, leaving 13 bases between them. This CDR3 has 14 residues. Germline V gene lookup returns CDR1 SGHNT and CDR2 YYREEE (reference sequence). TCRdb keeps only in-frame clones here, not all; method: immunoSEQ multiplex PCR. This table has tens of thousands of clones, 65% to 75% appearing once. This receptor was taken from a human donor who had a prior SARS-CoV-2 infection. The sample in question was CD4+ T cells from PBMCs cultured without peptide, obtained before COVID-19 vaccination. The V call is TRBV5-4, the J call TRBJ2-3, with D unclear. This chain's CDR3 is CASSATGSSDTQYF. CDR3 bases: TGTGCCAGCAGCGCCACTGGGTCGTCAGATACGCAGTATTTT.